This TCR beta chain was sequenced in a study of blood T cell repertoires in COVID-19. The CDR3 totals 16 residues. V lost 5 bases to trimming and J lost 2 bases, with 19 bases between them. Germline V CDR1 and CDR2: LNHDA, SQIVND (reference sequence). Using immunoSEQ multiplex PCR, the repertoire was profiled, and TCRdb retains in-frame clones only, with some absent. The table has about half a million clones, approximately 83% seen once. The rearrangement uses TRBV19 and TRBJ2-7; possibly TRBD2 for D (6 bases). This receptor was obtained from a human donor in a cohort sampled during active COVID-19. Input material: peripheral blood. CDR3 region: CASSPGVGAGAYEQYF. The CDR3 region has the DNA TGTGCCAGTAGTCCGGGGGTAGGAGCCGGGGCCTACGAGCAGTACTTC. Complete variable domain (other parts from reference TRBV19 and TRBJ2-7): DGGITQSPKYLFRKEGQNVTLSCEQNLNHDAMYWYRQDPGQGLRLIYYSQIVNDFQKGDIAEGYSVSREKKESFPLTVTSAQKNPTAFYLCASSPGVGAGAYEQYFGPGTRLTVT.